Listed below are T cell receptor beta chains from one sample, sequenced in a study of cytomegalovirus exposure and HLA in healthy donors. Sequenced by immunoSEQ multiplex PCR; TCRdb stores in-frame clones only, minus some. The table lists almost 95,000 clones, more than 60% of them singletons. The sample taken for sequencing was PBMCs. These receptors were collected from a man aged 30 to 39 in good health and CMV-seronegative. CDR3s include the opening cysteine and the closing phenylalanine or tryptophan. The D gene is left open where the match is weak. Size values are once, few and many counts, or a class for expanded clones, and some rows have none.

TRBV5-5,19,NA,NA,TRBJ1-3,TGTGCCAGCAGCCCAGCTATTAGGGACACAGCCATCTCTGGAAACACCATATATTTT,CASSPAIRDTAISGNTIYF
TRBV5-1,13,few,NA,TRBJ2-7,TGCGCCAGCAGCTTCGGTGAAACTAGGGAGCAGTACTTC,CASSFGETREQYF
TRBV2,12,few,NA,TRBJ2-5,TGTGCCAGCAGTGTACAGCCGGAGACCCAGTACTTC,CASSVQPETQYF
TRBV5-8,17,once,TRBD2,TRBJ2-1,TGTGCCAGCAGCTTGGCCGTCACCGGGAGGGCCCTCGATGAGCAGTTCTTC,CASSLAVTGRALDEQFF
TRBV10-2,15,NA,TRBD2,TRBJ2-1,TGCGCCAGCAGTGACCCTAGCGGGAAACACAATGAGCAGTTCTTC,CASSDPSGKHNEQFF
TRBV28,15,NA,TRBD2,TRBJ2-3,TGTGCCAGCAGTCCCGGGACTAGCGGCACAGATACGCAGTATTTT,CASSPGTSGTDTQYF
TRBV2,20,few,TRBD1,TRBJ1-1,TGTGCCAGCAGTGAAAGGACAGGCCTGCTTAGAATATTAATGAACACTGAAGCTTTCTTT,CASSERTGLLRILMNTEAFF
TRBV6-5,11,NA,TRBD2,TRBJ2-1,TGTGCCAGCACCCTAGCGGATGAGCAGTTCTTC,CASTLADEQFF
TRBV27,13,NA,NA,TRBJ1-2,TGTGCCAGCAGCCCCCTTAGGGGAGGTGGCTACACCTTC,CASSPLRGGGYTF
TRBV6-1,17,few,TRBD2,TRBJ2-7,TGTGCCAGCAGTGATCGGCGGGGGGTCTCCCTCTCCTACGAGCAGTACTTC,CASSDRRGVSLSYEQYF
TRBV5-1,14,NA,TRBD1,TRBJ1-1,TGCGCCAGCAGCCTAAAATCAGGGGGGACTGAAGCTTTCTTT,CASSLKSGGTEAFF
TRBV28,14,NA,TRBD1,TRBJ2-2,TGTGCCAGCAGGCGACAGGGGAGGACCGGGGAGCTGTTTTTT,CASRRQGRTGELFF
TRBV7-6,16,NA,TRBD2,TRBJ2-7,TGTGCCAGCAGCTTAGCATGGACTAGCGGAACCTACGAGCAGTACTTC,CASSLAWTSGTYEQYF
TRBV30,12,NA,TRBD1,TRBJ2-7,TGTGCCTGGGGACAGGGTCACTACGAGCAGTACTTC,CAWGQGHYEQYF
TRBV9,16,NA,NA,TRBJ2-6,TGTGCCAGCAGCGTAGTTGGGCTCTCTGGGGCCAACGTCCTGACTTTC,CASSVVGLSGANVLTF
TRBV5-4,12,NA,NA,TRBJ2-7,TGTGCCAGCAGCTTGGATACCTACGAGCAGTACTTC,CASSLDTYEQYF
TRBV2,14,NA,NA,TRBJ2-5,TGTGCCAGCAGTGAAGGCCCCCAGGGGGAGACCCAGTACTTC,CASSEGPQGETQYF
TRBV7-9,14,few,TRBD1,TRBJ1-2,TGTGCCAGCAGCAGACAGGGGTCGAACTATGGCTACACCTTC,CASSRQGSNYGYTF
TRBV30,13,once,NA,TRBJ1-2,TGTGCCTGGAGGGGGCCTGTAAACTATGGCTACACCTTC,CAWRGPVNYGYTF
TRBV6-4,17,few,TRBD2,TRBJ2-2,TGTGCCAGCAGCGAACTAGCGGGGGCCGCGAACACCGGGGAGCTGTTTTTT,CASSELAGAANTGELFF
TRBV9,13,once,NA,TRBJ2-7,TGTGCCAGCAGCCCCAGGACAAGCTACGAGCAGTACTTC,CASSPRTSYEQYF
TRBV9,16,NA,TRBD2,TRBJ2-7,TGTGCCAGCAGCTCATCCGGGACTAGCCTTCTCGGGGAGCAGTACTTC,CASSSSGTSLLGEQYF